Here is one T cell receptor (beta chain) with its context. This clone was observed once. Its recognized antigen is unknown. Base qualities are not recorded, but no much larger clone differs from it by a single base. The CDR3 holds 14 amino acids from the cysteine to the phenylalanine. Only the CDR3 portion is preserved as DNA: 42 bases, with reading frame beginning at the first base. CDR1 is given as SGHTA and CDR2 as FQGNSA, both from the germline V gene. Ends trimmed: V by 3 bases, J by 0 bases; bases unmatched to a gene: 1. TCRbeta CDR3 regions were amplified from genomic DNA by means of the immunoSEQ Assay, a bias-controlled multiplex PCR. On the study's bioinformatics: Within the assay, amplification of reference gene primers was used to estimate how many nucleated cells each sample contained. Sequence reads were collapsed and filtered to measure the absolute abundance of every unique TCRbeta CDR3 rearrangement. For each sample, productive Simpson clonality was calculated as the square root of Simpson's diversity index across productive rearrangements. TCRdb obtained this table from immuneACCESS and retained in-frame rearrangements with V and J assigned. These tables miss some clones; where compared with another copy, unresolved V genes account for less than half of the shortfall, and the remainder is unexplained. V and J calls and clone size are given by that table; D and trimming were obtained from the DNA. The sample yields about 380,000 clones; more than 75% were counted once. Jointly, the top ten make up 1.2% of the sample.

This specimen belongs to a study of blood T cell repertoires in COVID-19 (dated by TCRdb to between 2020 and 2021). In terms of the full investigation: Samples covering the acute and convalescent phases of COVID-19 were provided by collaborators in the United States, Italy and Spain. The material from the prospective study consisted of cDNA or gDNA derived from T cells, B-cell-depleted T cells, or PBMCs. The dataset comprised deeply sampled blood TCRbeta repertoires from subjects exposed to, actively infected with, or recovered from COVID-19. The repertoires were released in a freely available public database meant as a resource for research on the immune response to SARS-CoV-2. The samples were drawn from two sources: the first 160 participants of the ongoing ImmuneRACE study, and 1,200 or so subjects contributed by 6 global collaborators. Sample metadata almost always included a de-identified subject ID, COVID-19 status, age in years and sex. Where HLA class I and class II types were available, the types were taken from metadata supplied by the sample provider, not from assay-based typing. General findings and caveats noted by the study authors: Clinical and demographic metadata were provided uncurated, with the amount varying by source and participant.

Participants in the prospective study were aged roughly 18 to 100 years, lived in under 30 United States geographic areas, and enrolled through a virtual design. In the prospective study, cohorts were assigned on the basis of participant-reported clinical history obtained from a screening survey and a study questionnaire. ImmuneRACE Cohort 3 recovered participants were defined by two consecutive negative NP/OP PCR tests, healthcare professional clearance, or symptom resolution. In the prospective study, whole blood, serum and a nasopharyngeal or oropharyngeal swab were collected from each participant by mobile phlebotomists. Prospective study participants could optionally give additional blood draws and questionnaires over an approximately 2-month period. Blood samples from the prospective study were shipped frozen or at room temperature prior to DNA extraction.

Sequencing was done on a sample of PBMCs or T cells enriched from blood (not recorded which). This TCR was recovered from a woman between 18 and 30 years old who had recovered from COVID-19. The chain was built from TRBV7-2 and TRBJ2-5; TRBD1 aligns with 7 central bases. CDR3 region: CASSLTGYQETQYF. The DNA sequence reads TGTGCCAGCAGCTTGACAGGGTACCAAGAGACCCAGTACTTC.